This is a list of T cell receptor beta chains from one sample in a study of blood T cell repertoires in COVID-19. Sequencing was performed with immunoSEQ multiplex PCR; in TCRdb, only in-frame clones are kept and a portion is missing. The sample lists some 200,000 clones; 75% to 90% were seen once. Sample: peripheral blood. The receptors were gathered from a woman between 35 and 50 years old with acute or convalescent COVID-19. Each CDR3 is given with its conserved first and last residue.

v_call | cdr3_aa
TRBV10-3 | CAITGTGDPYEQYF
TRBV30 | CAYWGGNEKLFF
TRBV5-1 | CASRVEIGNEQFF
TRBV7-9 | CASSLISVPLETQYF
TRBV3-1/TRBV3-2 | CASSQGIATGPNSPLHF
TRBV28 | CASSLIAATNEKLFF
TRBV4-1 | CASSQLLGVPYEQYF
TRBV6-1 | CASSAAKWDYSSAATYEQYF
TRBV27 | CASSYGLGYNSPLHF
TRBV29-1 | CSVETKGHANTGELFF
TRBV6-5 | CASRTPGFSDTQYF
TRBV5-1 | CASSPGSVNSPLHF
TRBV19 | CASSSAGPYEQYF
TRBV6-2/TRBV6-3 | CASSRIGAYTEAFF
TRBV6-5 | CASSYERDSDTQYF
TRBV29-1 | CSVVRPGGVSEQYF
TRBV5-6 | CASSPGQGSNQPQHF
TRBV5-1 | CASSLGGAVDYEQYF
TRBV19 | CASSKAGRVEAFF
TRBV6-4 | CASSVVGNYNEQFF